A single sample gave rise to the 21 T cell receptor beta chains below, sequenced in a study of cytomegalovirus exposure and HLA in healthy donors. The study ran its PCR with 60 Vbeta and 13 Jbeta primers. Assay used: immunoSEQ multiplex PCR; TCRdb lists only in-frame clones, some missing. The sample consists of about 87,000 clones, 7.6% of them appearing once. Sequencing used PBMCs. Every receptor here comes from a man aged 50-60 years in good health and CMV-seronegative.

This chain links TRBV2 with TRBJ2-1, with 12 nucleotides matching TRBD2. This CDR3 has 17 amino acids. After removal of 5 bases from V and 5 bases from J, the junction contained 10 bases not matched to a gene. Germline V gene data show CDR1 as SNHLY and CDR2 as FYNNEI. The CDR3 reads CASSILGLAGTNNEQFF. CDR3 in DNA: TGTGCCAGCAGTATCCTTGGACTAGCGGGGACAAACAATGAGCAGTTCTTC.

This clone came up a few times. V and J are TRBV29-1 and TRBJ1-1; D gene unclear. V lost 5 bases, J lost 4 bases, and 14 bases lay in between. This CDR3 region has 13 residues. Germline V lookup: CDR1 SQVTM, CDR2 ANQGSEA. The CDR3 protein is CSVQVGASTEAFF. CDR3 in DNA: TGCAGCGTTCAGGTGGGAGCGAGCACTGAAGCTTTCTTT.

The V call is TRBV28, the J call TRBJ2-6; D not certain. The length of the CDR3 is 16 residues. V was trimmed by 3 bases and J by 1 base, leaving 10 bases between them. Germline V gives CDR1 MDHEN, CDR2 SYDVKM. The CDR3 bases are TGTGCCAGCAGTTTTGCCCAGGAATCTGGGGCCAACGTCCTGACTTTC. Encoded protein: CASSFAQESGANVLTF.

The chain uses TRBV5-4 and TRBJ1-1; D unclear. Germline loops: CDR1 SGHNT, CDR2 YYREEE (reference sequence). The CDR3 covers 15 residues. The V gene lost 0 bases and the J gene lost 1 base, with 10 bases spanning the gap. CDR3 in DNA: TGTGCCAGCAGCTTGGGGAGAGGTGAGAACACTGAAGCTTTCTTT. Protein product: CASSLGRGENTEAFF.

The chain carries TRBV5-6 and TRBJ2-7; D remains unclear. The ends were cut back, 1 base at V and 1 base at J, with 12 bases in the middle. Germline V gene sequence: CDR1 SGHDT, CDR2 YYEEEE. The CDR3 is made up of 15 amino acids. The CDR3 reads CASSLPPGLSYEQYF. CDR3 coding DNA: TGTGCCAGCAGCTTGCCCCCAGGCTTATCCTACGAGCAGTACTTC.

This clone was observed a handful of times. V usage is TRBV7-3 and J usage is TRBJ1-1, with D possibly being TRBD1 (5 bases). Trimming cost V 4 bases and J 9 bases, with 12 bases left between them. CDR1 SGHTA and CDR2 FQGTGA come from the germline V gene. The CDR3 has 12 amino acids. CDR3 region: CASSSTSGKAFF. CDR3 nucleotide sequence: TGTGCCAGCAGCTCAACCTCAGGGAAAGCTTTCTTT.

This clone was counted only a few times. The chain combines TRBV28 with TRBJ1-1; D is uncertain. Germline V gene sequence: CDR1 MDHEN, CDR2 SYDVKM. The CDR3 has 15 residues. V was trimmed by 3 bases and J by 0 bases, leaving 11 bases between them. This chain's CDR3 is CASSLVGYMNTEAFF. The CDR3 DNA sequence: TGTGCCAGCAGTTTGGTTGGTTACATGAACACTGAAGCTTTCTTT. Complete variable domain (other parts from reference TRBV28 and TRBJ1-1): DVKVTQSSRYLVKRTGEKVFLECVQDMDHENMFWYRQDPGLGLRLIYFSYDVKMKEKGDIPEGYSVSREKKERFSLILESASTNQTSMYLCASSLVGYMNTEAFFGQGTRLTVV.

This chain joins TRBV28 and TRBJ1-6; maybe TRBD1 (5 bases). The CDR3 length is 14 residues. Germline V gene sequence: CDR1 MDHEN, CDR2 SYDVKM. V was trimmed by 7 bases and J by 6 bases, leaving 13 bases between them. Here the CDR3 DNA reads TGTGCCAGCACCAGTCCTGGGGCTAATTCACCCCTCCACTTT. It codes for CASTSPGANSPLHF.

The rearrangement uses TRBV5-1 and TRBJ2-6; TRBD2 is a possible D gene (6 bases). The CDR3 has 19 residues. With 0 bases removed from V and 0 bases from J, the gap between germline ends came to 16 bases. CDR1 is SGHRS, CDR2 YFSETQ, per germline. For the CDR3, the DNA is TGCGCCAGCAGCTTGGAACCGGGACTCACCTCCTCTGGGGCCAACGTCCTGACTTTC. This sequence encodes CASSLEPGLTSSGANVLTF.

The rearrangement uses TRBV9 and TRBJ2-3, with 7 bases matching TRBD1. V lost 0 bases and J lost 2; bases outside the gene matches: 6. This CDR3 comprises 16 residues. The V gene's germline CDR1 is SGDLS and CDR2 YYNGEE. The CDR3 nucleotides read TGTGCCAGCAGCGTAGGGTCTGGGACAGACACAGATACGCAGTATTTT. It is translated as CASSVGSGTDTDTQYF.

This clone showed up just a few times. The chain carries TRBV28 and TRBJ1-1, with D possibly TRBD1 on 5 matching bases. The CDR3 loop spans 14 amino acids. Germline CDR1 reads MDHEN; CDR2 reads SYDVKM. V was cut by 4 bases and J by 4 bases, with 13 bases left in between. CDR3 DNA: TGTGCCAGCAGTTCCGGGGGACGTTTCACTGAAGCTTTCTTT. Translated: CASSSGGRFTEAFF.

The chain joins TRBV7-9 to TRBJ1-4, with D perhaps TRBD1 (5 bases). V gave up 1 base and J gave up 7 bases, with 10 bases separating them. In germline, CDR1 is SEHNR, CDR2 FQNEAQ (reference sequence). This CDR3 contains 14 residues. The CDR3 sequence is CASSLGQTFEKLFF. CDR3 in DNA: TGTGCCAGCAGCTTAGGACAGACTTTTGAAAAACTGTTTTTT.

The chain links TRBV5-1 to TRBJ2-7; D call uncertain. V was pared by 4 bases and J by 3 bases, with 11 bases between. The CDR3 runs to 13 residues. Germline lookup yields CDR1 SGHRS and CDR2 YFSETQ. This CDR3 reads CASSEWAGYEQYF. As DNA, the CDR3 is TGCGCCAGCAGCGAATGGGCCGGCTACGAGCAGTACTTC. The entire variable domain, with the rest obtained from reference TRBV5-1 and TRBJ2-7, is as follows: KAGVTQTPRYLIKTRGQQVTLSCSPISGHRSVSWYQQTPGQGLQFLFEYFSETQRNKGNFPGRFSGRQFSNSRSEMNVSTLELGDSALYLCASSEWAGYEQYFGPGTRLTVT.

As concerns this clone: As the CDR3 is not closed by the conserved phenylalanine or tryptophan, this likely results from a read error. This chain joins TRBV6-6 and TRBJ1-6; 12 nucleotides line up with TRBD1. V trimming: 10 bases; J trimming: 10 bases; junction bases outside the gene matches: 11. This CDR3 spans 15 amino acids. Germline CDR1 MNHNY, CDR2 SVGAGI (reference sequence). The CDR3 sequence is CAISRDRGLQSPLHL. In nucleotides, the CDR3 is TGTGCCATTTCCCGGGACAGGGGGCTTCAATCACCCCTCCACCTT.

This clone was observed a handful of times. The CDR3 nucleotides are TGTGCCAGCAGCCGAACAGGGAGGGACACTGAAGCTTTCTTT. Protein: CASSRTGRDTEAFF. This sequence joins TRBV13 and TRBJ1-1; possibly TRBD1 for D (6 bases). V was trimmed by 5 bases and J by 3 bases, leaving 13 bases between them. The length of the CDR3 is 14 residues. In germline, CDR1 is PRHDT, CDR2 FYEKMQ (reference sequence).

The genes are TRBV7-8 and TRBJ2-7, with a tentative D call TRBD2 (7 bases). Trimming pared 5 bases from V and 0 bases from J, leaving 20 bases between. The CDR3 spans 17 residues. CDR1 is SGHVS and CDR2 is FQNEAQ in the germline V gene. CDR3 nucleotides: TGTGCCAGCAGCCCCCGGGTCGGCGGGGGCGACTCCTACGAGCAGTACTTC. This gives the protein CASSPRVGGGDSYEQYF.

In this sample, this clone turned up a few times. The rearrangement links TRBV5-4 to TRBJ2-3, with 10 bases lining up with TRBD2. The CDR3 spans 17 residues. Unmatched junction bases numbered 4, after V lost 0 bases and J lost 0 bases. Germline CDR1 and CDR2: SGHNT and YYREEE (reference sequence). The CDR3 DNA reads TGTGCCAGCAGCTTGGGTGCTAGCGGGAGAAGCACAGATACGCAGTATTTT. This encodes CASSLGASGRSTDTQYF.

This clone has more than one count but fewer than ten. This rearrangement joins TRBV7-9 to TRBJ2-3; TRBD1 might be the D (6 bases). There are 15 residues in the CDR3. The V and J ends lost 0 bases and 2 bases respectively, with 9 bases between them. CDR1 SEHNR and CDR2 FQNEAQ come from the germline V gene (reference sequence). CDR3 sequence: CASSLATGLTDTQYF. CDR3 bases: TGTGCCAGCAGCTTAGCGACAGGTCTCACAGATACGCAGTATTTT.

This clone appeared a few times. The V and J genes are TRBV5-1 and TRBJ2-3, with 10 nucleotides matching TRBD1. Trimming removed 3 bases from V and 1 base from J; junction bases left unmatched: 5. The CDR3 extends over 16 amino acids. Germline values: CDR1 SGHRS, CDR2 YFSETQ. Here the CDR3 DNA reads TGCGCCAGCAGCTCAACCGGGACAGGGGGCACAGATACGCAGTATTTT. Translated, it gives CASSSTGTGGTDTQYF.

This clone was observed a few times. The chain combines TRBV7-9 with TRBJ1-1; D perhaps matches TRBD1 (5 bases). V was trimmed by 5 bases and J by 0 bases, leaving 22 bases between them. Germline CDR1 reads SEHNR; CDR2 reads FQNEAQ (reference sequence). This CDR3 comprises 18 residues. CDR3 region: CASSPLGQGGRMNTEAFF. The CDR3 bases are TGTGCCAGCAGCCCGCTGGGCCAGGGAGGAAGAATGAACACTGAAGCTTTCTTT.

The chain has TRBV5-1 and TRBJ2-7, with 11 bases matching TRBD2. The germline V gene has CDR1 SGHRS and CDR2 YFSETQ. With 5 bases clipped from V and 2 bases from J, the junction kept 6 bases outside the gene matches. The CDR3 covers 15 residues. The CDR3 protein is CASRALTSGTYEQYF. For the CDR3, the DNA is TGCGCCAGCAGGGCTTTGACTAGCGGGACCTACGAGCAGTACTTC. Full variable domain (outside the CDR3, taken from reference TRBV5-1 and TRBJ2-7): KAGVTQTPRYLIKTRGQQVTLSCSPISGHRSVSWYQQTPGQGLQFLFEYFSETQRNKGNFPGRFSGRQFSNSRSEMNVSTLELGDSALYLCASRALTSGTYEQYFGPGTRLTVT.